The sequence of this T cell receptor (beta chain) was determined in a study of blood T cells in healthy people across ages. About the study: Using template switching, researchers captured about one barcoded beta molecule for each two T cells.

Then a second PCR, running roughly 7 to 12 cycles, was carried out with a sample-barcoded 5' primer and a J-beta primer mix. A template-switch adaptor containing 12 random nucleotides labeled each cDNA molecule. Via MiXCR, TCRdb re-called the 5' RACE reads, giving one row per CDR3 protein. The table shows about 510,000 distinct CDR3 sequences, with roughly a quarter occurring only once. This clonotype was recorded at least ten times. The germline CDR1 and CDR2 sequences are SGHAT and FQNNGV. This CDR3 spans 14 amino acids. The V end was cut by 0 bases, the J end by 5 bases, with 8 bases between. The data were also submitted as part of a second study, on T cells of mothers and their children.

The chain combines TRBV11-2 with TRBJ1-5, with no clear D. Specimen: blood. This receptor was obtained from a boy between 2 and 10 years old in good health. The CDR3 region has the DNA TGTGCCAGCAGCTTAGAAGGGCCGTATCAGCCCCAGCATTTT. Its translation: CASSLEGPYQPQHF.